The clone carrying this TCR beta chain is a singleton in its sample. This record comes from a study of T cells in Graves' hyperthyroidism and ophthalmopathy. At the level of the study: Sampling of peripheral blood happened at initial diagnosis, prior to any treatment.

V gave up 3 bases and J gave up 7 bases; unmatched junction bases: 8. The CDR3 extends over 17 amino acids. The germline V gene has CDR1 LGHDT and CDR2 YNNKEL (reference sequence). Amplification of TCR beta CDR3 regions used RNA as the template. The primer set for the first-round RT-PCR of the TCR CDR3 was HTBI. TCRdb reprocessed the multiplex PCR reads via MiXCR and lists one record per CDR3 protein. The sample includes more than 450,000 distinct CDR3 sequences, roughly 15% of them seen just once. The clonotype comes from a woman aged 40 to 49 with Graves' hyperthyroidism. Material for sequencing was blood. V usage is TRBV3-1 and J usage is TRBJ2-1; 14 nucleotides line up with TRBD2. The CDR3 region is CASSQTSGRARGNEQFF. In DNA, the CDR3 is TGTGCCAGCAGCCAGACTAGCGGGAGGGCCCGTGGAAATGAGCAGTTCTTC.